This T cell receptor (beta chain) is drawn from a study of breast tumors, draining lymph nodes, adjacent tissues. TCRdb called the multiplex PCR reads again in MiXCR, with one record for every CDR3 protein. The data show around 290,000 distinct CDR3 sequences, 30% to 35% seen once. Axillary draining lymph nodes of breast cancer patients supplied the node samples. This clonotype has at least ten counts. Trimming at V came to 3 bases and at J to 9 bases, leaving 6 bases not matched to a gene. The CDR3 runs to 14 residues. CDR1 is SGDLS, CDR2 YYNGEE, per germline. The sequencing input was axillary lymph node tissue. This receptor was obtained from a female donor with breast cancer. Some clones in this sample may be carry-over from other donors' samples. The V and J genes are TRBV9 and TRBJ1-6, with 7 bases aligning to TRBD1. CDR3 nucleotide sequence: TGTGCCAGCAGCGAGCAGGGGGTTCCTTCACCCCTCCACTTT. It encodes CASSEQGVPSPLHF.